This TCR beta chain was obtained from a study of T cell responses to AZD1222 COVID-19 vaccine. Notes on this clone: Its specificity is unknown.

General study points: Increased Spike-specific TCR breadth and depth were observed after two AZD1222 doses.

V was clipped by 1 base and J by 4 bases, with 7 bases between them. CDR3 length equals 13 residues. Germline assignment: CDR1 SGHAT and CDR2 FQNNGV. Using immunoSEQ multiplex PCR, the repertoire was profiled, and TCRdb retains in-frame clones only, with some absent. Among under 200,000 clones, approximately 87% were seen once, and the ten largest hold 4% to 5.5%. The TCR sequence derives from an adult who received the AZD1222 COVID-19 vaccine. Sample: peripheral blood, taken 28 days after the second AZD1222 dose. The rearrangement uses TRBV11-2 and TRBJ1-2; a possible D gene is TRBD1 (6 bases). The chain's CDR3 is CASSLGQVYGYTF. CDR3 nucleotides: TGTGCCAGCAGCTTAGGACAGGTCTATGGCTACACCTTC. The full variable domain, its missing parts supplied by reference TRBV11-2 and TRBJ1-2, is EAGVAQSPRYKIIEKRQSVAFWCNPISGHATLYWYQQILGQGPKLLIQFQNNGVVDDSQLPKDRFSAERLKGVDSTLKIQPAKLEDSAVYLCASSLGQVYGYTFGSGTRLTVV.